A selection of T cell receptor beta chains follows, all from one sample in a study of T cell clonotyping in hematopoietic cell transplantation. Method: immunoSEQ multiplex PCR; TCRdb's copy keeps in-frame clones and lacks some. The sample shows approximately 30,000 clones, approximately 96% of them seen only once. The sample comprised peripheral blood mononuclear cells. The receptors here all came from a man between 50 and 59 years old in good health. Some clones in this sample may be carry-over from other donors' samples. CDR3s include the opening cysteine and the closing phenylalanine or tryptophan. Each record gives: J gene, V gene, D gene, clone size, CDR3 DNA, CDR3 protein. D genes are given only for firm matches. Part of the rows lack a size; the others show once, few, many or a class for expanded clones.

TRBJ1-4	TRBV5-6	-	-	TGTGCCAGCAGCTTCGCCCATAATGAAAAACTGTTTTTT	CASSFAHNEKLFF
TRBJ2-2	TRBV5-1	TRBD2	-	TGCGCCAGCAGCTTGTCAGCGGGAACCCCCACCGGGGAGCTGTTTTTT	CASSLSAGTPTGELFF
TRBJ2-2	TRBV5-1	-	-	TGCGCCAGCACGCCAGGTGGCACCGGGGAGCTGTTTTTT	CASTPGGTGELFF
TRBJ1-1	TRBV7-2	-	-	TGTGCCAGCAGCTTAACAGAAAACACTGAAGCTTTCTTT	CASSLTENTEAFF
TRBJ2-3	TRBV4-3	-	once	TGCGCCAGCAGCCAAGAAGGACTATCGCAGTATTTT	CASSQEGLSQYF
TRBJ1-5	TRBV6-5	-	-	TGTGCCAGCAGTTGGTCAGGGGAGAATCAGCCCCAGCATTTT	CASSWSGENQPQHF
TRBJ1-5	TRBV6-5	TRBD1	-	TGTGCCAGCAGGGGACAGGAGGGCAATCAGCCCCAGCATTTT	CASRGQEGNQPQHF
TRBJ2-3	TRBV9	-	-	TGTGCCAGCAGCGCAGGAGGGTTGAAAGATACGCAGTATTTT	CASSAGGLKDTQYF
TRBJ1-4	TRBV5-1	TRBD1	-	TGCGCCAGCAGCTGGCGGGGGACAGGGGATGAAAAACTGTTTTTT	CASSWRGTGDEKLFF
TRBJ1-2	TRBV5-1	-	once	TGCGCCAGCAGCTTGAACAGGGAATTGAACTATGGCTACACCTTC	CASSLNRELNYGYTF
TRBJ1-1	TRBV6-1	TRBD1	few	TGTGCCAGCAGTTCCCGGGACAGATTGAACACTGAAGCTTTCTTT	CASSSRDRLNTEAFF
TRBJ1-2	TRBV7-8	TRBD1	-	TGTGCCAGCAGCTTATCGTGGGGGACAGGGGCTTTGGAGGGCTACACCTTC	CASSLSWGTGALEGYTF
TRBJ1-2	TRBV6-5	-	-	TGTGCCAGCAGTTACTCTGGGCGGGCCGTTCGAGGCTACACCTTC	CASSYSGRAVRGYTF
TRBJ2-5	TRBV5-1	-	-	TGCGCCAGCAGCCCGGCCGGGAGAGAGACCCAGTACTTC	CASSPAGRETQYF
TRBJ1-2	TRBV5-1	TRBD1	-	TGCGCCAGCAGCTGGGACAGCTCTTCTTATGGCTACACCTTC	CASSWDSSSYGYTF
TRBJ1-6	TRBV19	-	-	TGTGCCAGTAGTATAGGAACAGTCCCCTACCTCCACTTT	CASSIGTVPYLHF
TRBJ2-2	TRBV5-4	-	-	TGTGCCAGCAGCTTCGGGGGTGGGACCGGGGAGCTGTTTTTT	CASSFGGGTGELFF
TRBJ2-3	TRBV5-1	-	-	TGCGCCAGCAGCTGGACTAGCACAGATACGCAGTATTTT	CASSWTSTDTQYF
TRBJ2-2	TRBV5-6	-	-	TGTGCCAGCAGCCGAGGACCCCTAACCGGGGAGCTGTTTTTT	CASSRGPLTGELFF
TRBJ1-3	TRBV9	-	-	TGTGCCAGCAGCGAGAGGGGTGGAAACACCATATATTTT	CASSERGGNTIYF
TRBJ1-5	TRBV19	-	-	TGTGCCAGTAGTATATCGGGGGGGCAGCCCCAGCATTTT	CASSISGGQPQHF
TRBJ2-7	TRBV4-3	TRBD2	once	TGCGCCAGCAGCCTCGACTCCCTTTCCTATCCCGGGACTAGCGGTCTATACGAGCAGTACTTC	CASSLDSLSYPGTSGLYEQYF
TRBJ1-5	TRBV5-6	-	-	TGTGCCAGCAGCTTGGGACGGTACAATCAGCCCCAGCATTTT	CASSLGRYNQPQHF
TRBJ1-1	TRBV6-5	-	-	TGTGCCAGCAGACCTTGGGTGAACACTGAAGCTTTCTTT	CASRPWVNTEAFF
TRBJ2-1	TRBV28	TRBD2	-	TGTGCCAGCAGTTCCGGGACTAGCGGGGGAAACAATGAGCAGTTCTTC	CASSSGTSGGNNEQFF
TRBJ1-1	TRBV5-8	-	-	TGTGCCAGCAGCTTAAATACAGGGATAACTGAAGCTTTCTTT	CASSLNTGITEAFF
TRBJ2-7	TRBV4-2	-	-	TGTGCCAGCAGCCAAGATCGGGGCGCGGCCTACGAGCAGTACTTC	CASSQDRGAAYEQYF
TRBJ1-2	TRBV7-9	-	-	TGTGCCAGCAGCTTAGCAGGGGGCTATGGCTACACCTTC	CASSLAGGYGYTF
TRBJ1-5	TRBV6-5	-	-	TGTGCCAGCAGTCCCCTCCTGAGCAATCAGCCCCAGCATTTT	CASSPLLSNQPQHF
TRBJ1-1	TRBV4-3	TRBD1	-	TGCGCCAGCAGCCAGCGTAACACTTACAGGGGGCGGACTGAAGCTTTCTTT	CASSQRNTYRGRTEAFF
TRBJ1-6	TRBV9	-	-	TGTGCCAGCTCGGTCGGGAATTCACCCCTCCACTTT	CASSVGNSPLHF
TRBJ2-3	TRBV4-3	-	-	TGCGCCAGCAGCCAGAGGGGGGATACGCAGTATTTT	CASSQRGDTQYF
TRBJ1-2	TRBV5-1	-	-	TGCGCCAGCAGCCGGGAGGGGGAAGGATATGGCTACACCTTC	CASSREGEGYGYTF
TRBJ1-2	TRBV14	-	-	TGTGCCAGCAGCCAAGTCAATCTAAATCCGTATGGCTACACCTTC	CASSQVNLNPYGYTF
TRBJ1-2	TRBV7-2	-	-	TGTGCCAGCAGCTCCTCAACTCGGGTCGTCGGCTACACCTTC	CASSSSTRVVGYTF
TRBJ2-1	TRBV5-4	-	-	TGTGCCAGCAGCTTGGGAGGCAACTCCTACAATGAGCAGTTCTTC	CASSLGGNSYNEQFF
TRBJ1-3	TRBV30	-	-	TGTGCCTGGAGACACGCGTTCCGTCTCGGAAACACCATATATTTT	CAWRHAFRLGNTIYF
TRBJ2-3	TRBV9	-	-	TGTGCCAGCAGCCGGGGGTCCCTTAGCACAGATACGCAGTATTTT	CASSRGSLSTDTQYF
TRBJ1-5	TRBV19	TRBD1	-	TGTGCCACTACGAAAGGACAGGGCTCTCAGCCCCAGCATTTT	CATTKGQGSQPQHF
TRBJ1-1	TRBV28	-	-	TGTGCCAGCAGTTCCCCTACGGGGGGGGTCCCCCGGGTCGCTGAAGCTTTCTTT	CASSSPTGGVPRVAEAFF
TRBJ1-5	TRBV6-5	TRBD1	once	TGTGCCAGCAGCCTGACAGGGGTTAGCAATCAGCCCCAGCATTTT	CASSLTGVSNQPQHF
TRBJ2-3	TRBV29-1	TRBD2	few	TGCAGCGTCCTACTAGCGGGGGCGACAGATACGCAGTATTTT	CSVLLAGATDTQYF
TRBJ1-1	TRBV4-1	-	-	TGCGCCAGCAGCCAAGATGGAAAGGGAGGGGACACTGAAGCTTTCTTT	CASSQDGKGGDTEAFF
TRBJ2-7	TRBV10-3	-	-	TGTGCCATCAGTGAGGGGGGTTCCTACGAGCAGTACTTC	CAISEGGSYEQYF
TRBJ1-1	TRBV18	TRBD1	-	TGTGCCAGCTCACTCTGGAGACAGGGCTACCAGAACACTGAAGCTTTCTTT	CASSLWRQGYQNTEAFF
TRBJ2-3	TRBV29-1	-	-	TGCAGCGTTGTGGGCCGTAGCACAGATACGCAGTATTTT	CSVVGRSTDTQYF
TRBJ1-1	TRBV4-3	-	-	TGCGCCAGCAGCCAAGATGGGCTGATCACTGAAGCTTTCTTT	CASSQDGLITEAFF
TRBJ2-7	TRBV28	TRBD1	-	TGTGCCAGCAGTGGGGGACAGCGCTACGAGCAGTACTTC	CASSGGQRYEQYF
TRBJ2-2	TRBV10-3	-	-	TGTGCCATCAGTGAGTATGGACTTAACACCGGGGAGCTGTTTTTT	CAISEYGLNTGELFF
TRBJ1-3	TRBV7-9	TRBD1	-	TGTGCCAGCAGCAACACAGCGGACAGGGGAGACAACACCATATATTTT	CASSNTADRGDNTIYF
TRBJ1-2	TRBV7-2	TRBD1	-	TGTGCCAGCAGCGTCGCCGGGACAGGTCTCTATGGCTACACCTTC	CASSVAGTGLYGYTF
TRBJ1-2	TRBV18	TRBD1	few	TGTGCCAGCTCACTCACCGGGACAGGGGAAGGAGATGGCTACACCTTC	CASSLTGTGEGDGYTF
TRBJ1-6	TRBV5-1	-	few	TGCGCCAGCAGCCCTGGGGTGGGCTGGAATTCACCCCTCCACTTT	CASSPGVGWNSPLHF